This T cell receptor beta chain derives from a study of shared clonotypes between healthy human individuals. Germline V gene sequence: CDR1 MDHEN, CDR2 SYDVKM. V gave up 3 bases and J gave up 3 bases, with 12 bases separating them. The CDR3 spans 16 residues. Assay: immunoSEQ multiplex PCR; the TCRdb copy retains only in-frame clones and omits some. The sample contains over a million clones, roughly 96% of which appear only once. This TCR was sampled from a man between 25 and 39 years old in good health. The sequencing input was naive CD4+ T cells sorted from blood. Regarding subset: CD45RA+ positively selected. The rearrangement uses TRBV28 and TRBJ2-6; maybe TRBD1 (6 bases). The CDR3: CASSLTTGIGANVLTF. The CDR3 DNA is TGTGCCAGCAGTTTGACAACAGGGATTGGGGCCAACGTCCTGACTTTC.